A few counts support the clone carrying this T cell receptor beta chain. Antigen unknown. Sequencing in the ViraFEST assay came after antigen-specific CD4+ T cells had been expanded with viral peptide pools, which were used to stimulate PBMC. After less than 11 days in culture, the CD4+ T cells were isolated. Vaccine recipients had no previous SARS-CoV-2 infection; their nucleocapsid antibodies were negative. The researchers cultured around 2 million PBMC per well with 8 to 10 IU/ml IL-2 and approximately 9.3 ug/ml peptides. IL-2 medium was substituted for half the medium on days 3 and 7. The CDR3 has 16 residues. V shed 2 bases, J shed 1 base, and the junction held 8 bases outside the gene matches. Germline V gene sequence: CDR1 MNHEY, CDR2 SVGEGT. The assay was immunoSEQ multiplex PCR, and TCRdb's table has in-frame clones only and misses some. The repertoire includes about 24,000 clones, 76% of them detected once, and about 9.3% sits in the top ten.

The sample comes from a study of vaccination effects on CD4 cells after COVID-19. Study summary: All study participants received two doses of BNT162b2 or mRNA-1273 vaccine. Study-level results: There was only 1 of 255 vaccine-induced clones in healthy vaccinees that cross-reacted with common cold coronaviruses.

The specimen comprised CD4+ T cells from PBMCs cultured with HCoV-NL63 spike peptides, sampled before COVID-19 vaccination. This chain joins TRBV6-2 or TRBV6-3 and TRBJ2-7; 7 nucleotides align to TRBD2. The sequence derives from a human donor who received a COVID-19 vaccine. The CDR3 nucleotides read TGTGCCAGCAGTTACCCGGGACTACTTCAATCCTACGAGCAGTACTTC. Amino acids: CASSYPGLLQSYEQYF.